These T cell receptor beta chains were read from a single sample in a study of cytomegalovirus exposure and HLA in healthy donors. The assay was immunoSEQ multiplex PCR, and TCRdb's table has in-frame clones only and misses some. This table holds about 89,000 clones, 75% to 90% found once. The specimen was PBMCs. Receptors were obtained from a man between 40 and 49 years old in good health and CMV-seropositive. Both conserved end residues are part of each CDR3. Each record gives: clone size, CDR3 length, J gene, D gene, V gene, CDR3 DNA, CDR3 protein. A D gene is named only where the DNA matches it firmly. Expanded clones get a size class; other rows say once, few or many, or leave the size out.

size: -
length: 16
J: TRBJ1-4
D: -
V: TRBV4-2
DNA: TGTGCCAGCAGCCAAGATCATAGGACTGCTAATGAAAAACTGTTTTTT
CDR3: CASSQDHRTANEKLFF

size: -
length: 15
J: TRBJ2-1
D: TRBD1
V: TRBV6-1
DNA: TGTGCCAGCAGTTCTACCTCAGGGGGCTACAATGAGCAGTTCTTC
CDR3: CASSSTSGGYNEQFF

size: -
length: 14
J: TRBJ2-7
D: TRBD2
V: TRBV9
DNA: TGTGCCAGCAGCGTAGGGGAGGGGCATTACGAGCAGTACTTC
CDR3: CASSVGEGHYEQYF

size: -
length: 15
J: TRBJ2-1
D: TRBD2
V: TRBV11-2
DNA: TGTGCCAGCAACGAAGTGAGCGGGGGGGCCGGTGAGCAGTTCTTC
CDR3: CASNEVSGGAGEQFF

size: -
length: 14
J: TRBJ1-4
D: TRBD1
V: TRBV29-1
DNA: TGCAGCGTGAGAACTCAGGGGGCGCGTGAAAAACTGTTTTTT
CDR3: CSVRTQGAREKLFF

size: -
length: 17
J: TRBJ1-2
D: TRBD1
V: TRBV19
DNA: TGTGCCAGTAGCCCTGCGGGGACAGCTCTGTTCAACTATGGCTACACCTTC
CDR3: CASSPAGTALFNYGYTF

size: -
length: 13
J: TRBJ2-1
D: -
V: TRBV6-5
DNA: TGTGCCAGTGTTGGTTCGGGATACAATGAGCAGTTCTTC
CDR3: CASVGSGYNEQFF

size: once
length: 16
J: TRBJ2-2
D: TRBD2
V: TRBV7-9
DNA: TGTGCCAGCAGCTTTGTACCGGGACTAGCTCCCGGGGAGCTGTTTTTT
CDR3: CASSFVPGLAPGELFF

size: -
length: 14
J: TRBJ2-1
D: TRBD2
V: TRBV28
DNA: TGTGCCTGCGTCAAGGTTAGCGGGGTCAATGAGCAGTTCTTC
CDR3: CACVKVSGVNEQFF

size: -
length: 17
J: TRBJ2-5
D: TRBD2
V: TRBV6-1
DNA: TGTGCCAGCAGTGGGCGGGGCGTAGCGGGGGGGGGAGAGACCCAGTACTTC
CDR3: CASSGRGVAGGGETQYF

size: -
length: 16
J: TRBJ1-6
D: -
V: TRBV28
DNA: TGTGCCAGCAGCCCCGCCGTTGGCGGCGCGGGTTCACCCCTCCACTTT
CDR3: CASSPAVGGAGSPLHF

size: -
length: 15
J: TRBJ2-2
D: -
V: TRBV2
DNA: TGTGCCAGCAGTGGCAGACTGGCGAACACCGGGGAGCTGTTTTTT
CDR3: CASSGRLANTGELFF

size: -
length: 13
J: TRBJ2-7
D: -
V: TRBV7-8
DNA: TGTGCCAGCAGCTTAGGGAGGCAGGACGAGCAGTACTTC
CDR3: CASSLGRQDEQYF

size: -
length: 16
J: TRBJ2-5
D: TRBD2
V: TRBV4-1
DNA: TGCGCCAGCAGCCAAATTAGGGAGGGGTATAAAGAGACCCAGTACTTC
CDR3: CASSQIREGYKETQYF

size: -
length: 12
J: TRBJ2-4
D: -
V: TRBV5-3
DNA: TGTGCGACGAGGTCAGCCAAAAACATTCAGTACTTC
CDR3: CATRSAKNIQYF

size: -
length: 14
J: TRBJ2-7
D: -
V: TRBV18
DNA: TGTGCCAGCTCAACACTCGACAGGCCCCCAGGGCAGTACTTC
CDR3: CASSTLDRPPGQYF

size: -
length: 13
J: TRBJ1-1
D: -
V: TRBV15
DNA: TGTGCCACCAGCAGAGATCTGGGCAGGGGAGCTTTCTTT
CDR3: CATSRDLGRGAFF

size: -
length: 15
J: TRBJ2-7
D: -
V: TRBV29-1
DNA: TGCAGCGTTGAAGGCGGGACGGGATTCTCCTACGAGCAGTACTTC
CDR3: CSVEGGTGFSYEQYF

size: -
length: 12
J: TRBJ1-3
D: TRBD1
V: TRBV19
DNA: TGTGCCAGTGGGGACAGGAGAAACACCATATATTTT
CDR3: CASGDRRNTIYF

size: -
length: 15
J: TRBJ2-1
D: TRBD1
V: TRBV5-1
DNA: TGCGCCAGCAGCTCCGGACAGGGTTCTTTAGATGAGCAGTTCTTC
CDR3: CASSSGQGSLDEQFF

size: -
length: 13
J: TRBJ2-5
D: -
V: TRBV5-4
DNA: TGTGCCAGCAGCTACAGGGCGAGAGAGACCCAGTACTTC
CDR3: CASSYRARETQYF

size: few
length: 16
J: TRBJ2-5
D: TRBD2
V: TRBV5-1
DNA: TGCGCCAGCAGCCTGTTGACTAGCGGGAGTGGCGAGACCCAGTACTTC
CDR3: CASSLLTSGSGETQYF

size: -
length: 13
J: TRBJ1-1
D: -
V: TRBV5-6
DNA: TGTGCCAGCAGCATGGGCCGGGTTACTGAAGCTTTCTTT
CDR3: CASSMGRVTEAFF

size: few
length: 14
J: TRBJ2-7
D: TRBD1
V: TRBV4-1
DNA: TGCGCCAGCAGACCAAGACAGGGTCCCTACGAGCAGTACTTC
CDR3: CASRPRQGPYEQYF

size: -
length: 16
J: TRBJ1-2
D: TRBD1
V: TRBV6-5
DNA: TGTGCCAGCAGTTACTCGACAGGGGGCGGATCGAGAGGCTACACCTTC
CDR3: CASSYSTGGGSRGYTF

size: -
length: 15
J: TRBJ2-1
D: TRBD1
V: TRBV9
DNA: TGTGCCAGCAGCGTTTCCGGGACAGGCTTCAATGAGCAGTTCTTC
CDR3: CASSVSGTGFNEQFF

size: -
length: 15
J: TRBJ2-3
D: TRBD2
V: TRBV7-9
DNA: TGTTCCAGCAGCTTAGTGGGGGGGGGTACCGATACGCAGTATTTT
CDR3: CSSSLVGGGTDTQYF

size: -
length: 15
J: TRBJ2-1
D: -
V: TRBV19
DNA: TGTGCCAGTAGTCAGGAAGGGGGAGCCTACAATGAGCAGTTCTTC
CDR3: CASSQEGGAYNEQFF

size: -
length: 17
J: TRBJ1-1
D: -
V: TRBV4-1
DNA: TGCGCCAGCAGCCAAGATTCCCGAAGGGGCATGAACACTGAAGCTTTCTTT
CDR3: CASSQDSRRGMNTEAFF

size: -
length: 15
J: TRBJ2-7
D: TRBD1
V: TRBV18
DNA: TGTGCCAGCTCACTGTTCTGGGACAGTTACTCCGAGCAGTACTTC
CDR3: CASSLFWDSYSEQYF

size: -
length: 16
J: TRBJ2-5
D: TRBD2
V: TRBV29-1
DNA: TGCAGCTCAACAAGCCAGACTAGCGGGAGTAGTGAGACCCAGTACTTC
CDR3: CSSTSQTSGSSETQYF

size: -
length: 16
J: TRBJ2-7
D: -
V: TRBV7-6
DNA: TGTGCCAGCAGCTTAGGTCCCAGCGGGTATACCCACGAGCAGTACTTC
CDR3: CASSLGPSGYTHEQYF

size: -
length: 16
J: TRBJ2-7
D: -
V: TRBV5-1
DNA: TGCGCCAGCAGCTTGGGAACAGGGCCCCTTTCCTACGAGCAGTACTTC
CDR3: CASSLGTGPLSYEQYF

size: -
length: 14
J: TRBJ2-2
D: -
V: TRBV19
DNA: TGTGCCAGTAGTACGGGACTTGGCACCGGGGAGCTGTTTTTT
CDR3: CASSTGLGTGELFF

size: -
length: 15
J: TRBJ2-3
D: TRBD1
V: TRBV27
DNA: TGTGCCAGCAGGCTCACAGGGGACAGGACAGATACGCAGTATTTT
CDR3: CASRLTGDRTDTQYF

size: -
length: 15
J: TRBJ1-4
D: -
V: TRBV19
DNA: TGTGCCAGTAGTCCTTTGGGGAGGAAAGGAGAAAAACTGTTTTTT
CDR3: CASSPLGRKGEKLFF

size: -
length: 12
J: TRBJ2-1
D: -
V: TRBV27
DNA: TGTGCCACCGGCGTGGCTAGCAATGAGCAGTTCTTC
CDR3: CATGVASNEQFF

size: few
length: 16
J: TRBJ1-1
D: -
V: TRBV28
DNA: TGTGCCAGCAGTTTTGGGGGTGGAGGTAGCGGCACTGAAGCTTTCTTT
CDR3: CASSFGGGGSGTEAFF

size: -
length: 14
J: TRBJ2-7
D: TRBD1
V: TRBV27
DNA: TGTGCCAGCAGCACGGACAGGGGAAGGGACGAGCAGTACTTC
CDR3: CASSTDRGRDEQYF

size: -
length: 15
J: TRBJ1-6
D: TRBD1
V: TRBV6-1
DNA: TGTGCCAGCAGTGCGAGGACAGGGTCCAATTCACCCCTCCACTTT
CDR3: CASSARTGSNSPLHF